This T cell receptor (beta chain) emerged from a study of CD8 T cells in Susac syndrome. Roughly 0.45 to 1 ug RNA was reverse transcribed with random hexamers. The CDR3 of TCR beta was amplified by immunoSEQ multiplex PCR across 54 Vbeta and 13 Jbeta. Each CDR3 protein gets one entry after TCRdb re-called the immunoSEQ multiplex PCR reads with MiXCR. In the table there are roughly 200,000 distinct CDR3 sequences, 85% to 95% of which are singletons. Study-level findings and limits: The study recognized that its TCR sequencing and HLA analysis covered a relatively small number of individuals.

Notes on this clonotype: Its antigen is not known.

The study sequenced TCR beta in blood CD8+ and CD4+ T cells. With 6 bases clipped from V and 4 bases from J, the junction kept 9 bases outside the gene matches. CDR3 length equals 15 residues. Germline-derived CDR1 and CDR2 are SQVTM and ANQGSEA. The J gene is TRBJ2-2, the V gene TRBV29-1; TRBD1 matches at 9 bases. Sample: CD4+ T cells from PBMCs. The sequence came from a human donor in good health. The chain's CDR3 is CSVIQGARGTGELFF. CDR3 nucleotides: TGCAGCGTCATACAGGGGGCGCGGGGCACCGGGGAGCTGTTTTTT.